These 14 T cell receptor beta chains were sequenced from one sample in a study of blood T cell repertoires in COVID-19. TCRdb's table, derived via immunoSEQ multiplex PCR, lists solely in-frame clones and lacks some. The table has roughly 250,000 clones, approximately 90% seen once. The sample consisted of peripheral blood. Receptors originate from a man aged 30-40 years with acute or convalescent COVID-19.

This chain links TRBV7-3 with TRBJ1-1; the D is unclear. The CDR3 spans 13 residues. Germline CDR1 SGHTA, CDR2 FQGTGA. The V gene lost 4 bases and the J gene lost 1 base, with 7 bases spanning the gap. The CDR3 DNA reads TGTGCCAGCAGCTCCACATCGAACACTGAAGCTTTCTTT. This codes for CASSSTSNTEAFF.

The chain recombines TRBV7-6 with TRBJ2-7; 8 bases are a match to TRBD1. V shed 5 bases, J shed 4 bases, and the junction held 13 bases outside the gene matches. The CDR3 consists of 16 residues. Germline CDR1 is SGHVS and CDR2 is FNYEAQ. CDR3 nucleotides: TGTGCCAGCAGCATAGGAGCCGGGACAGGAGCATACGAGCAGTACTTC. Residues: CASSIGAGTGAYEQYF.

The V call is TRBV5-5, the J call TRBJ1-2, with D perhaps TRBD1 (6 bases). This CDR3 is built from 13 residues. V lost 2 bases and J lost 3, with 8 bases in between. CDR1 SGHKS and CDR2 YYEKEE come from the germline V gene (reference sequence). CDR3 residues: CASSLGGHYGYTF. CDR3 in DNA: TGTGCCAGCAGCTTAGGGGGACACTATGGCTACACCTTC.

This chain connects TRBV7-2 to TRBJ2-1, with D tentatively TRBD2 (7 bases). The V gene's germline CDR1 is SGHTA and CDR2 FQGNSA. CDR3 length: 18 residues. V lost 1 base to trimming and J lost 0 bases, with 16 bases between them. The CDR3 DNA follows: TGTGCCAGCAGCTTAGTCGTCGTCGGGGGGCGCTCCTACAATGAGCAGTTCTTC. Protein product: CASSLVVVGGRSYNEQFF. Full variable domain (missing parts from reference TRBV7-2 and TRBJ2-1): GAGVSQSPSNKVTEKGKDVELRCDPISGHTALYWYRQSLGQGLEFLIYFQGNSAPDKSGLPSDRFSAERTGGSVSTLTIQRTQQEDSAVYLCASSLVVVGGRSYNEQFFGPGTRLTVL.

In DNA form, the CDR3 reads TGTGCCAGCAGTGAGACCGGAGCCCCCTTGAACACTGAAGCTTTCTTT. Translated: CASSETGAPLNTEAFF. The V and J genes are TRBV2 and TRBJ1-1; no definite D call. Trimming took off 3 bases at V and 0 bases at J, with 14 bases between the two ends. This CDR3 has 16 residues. Germline CDR1 is SNHLY and CDR2 is FYNNEI.

The genes are TRBV10-3 and TRBJ2-3, with 8 bases matching TRBD2. The CDR3 covers 14 residues. Germline values: CDR1 ENHRY, CDR2 SYGVKD. J gave up 4 bases and V 3 bases, and 3 bases lay outside the gene matches. The CDR3 spells CAISDAGGPDTQYF. Written as DNA, the CDR3 is TGTGCCATCAGTGATGCGGGGGGCCCAGATACGCAGTATTTT.

The J gene is TRBJ2-7, the V gene TRBV5-4; weak D call: TRBD2 (5 bases). The CDR3 length is 12 residues. Trimming removed 7 bases from V and 3 bases from J, with 11 bases in between. Germline V gene sequence: CDR1 SGHNT, CDR2 YYREEE (reference sequence). This chain's CDR3 is CASGGGDYEQYF. The CDR3 DNA reads as TGTGCCAGCGGCGGAGGTGACTACGAGCAGTACTTC.

In regard to this clone: The sample contains more than one DNA sequence encoding this CDR3. The chain combines TRBV30 with TRBJ2-7; maybe TRBD1 (6 bases). The CDR3 consists of 13 residues. The ends were cut back, 0 bases at V and 2 bases at J, with 8 bases in the middle. The V gene's germline CDR1 is GTSNPN and CDR2 SVGIG (reference sequence). Here the CDR3 DNA reads TGTGCCTGGAGTGTAGGGGGACCCTACGAGCAGTACTTC. Translating gives CAWSVGGPYEQYF.

The CDR3 coding sequence is TGCGCCAGCAGCTTGGCCCCGTCCCGGGGTGAAAAACTGTTTTTT. This sequence encodes CASSLAPSRGEKLFF. This chain joins TRBV5-1 and TRBJ1-4; D call uncertain. This CDR3 has 15 amino acids. Between the trimmed V and J ends, which lost 0 bases and 7 bases, there was a span of 13 bases. Germline values: CDR1 SGHRS, CDR2 YFSETQ.

The V gene is TRBV7-2, the J gene TRBJ2-1, with 7 bases identical to TRBD2. Germline-derived CDR1 and CDR2 are SGHTA and FQGNSA. Trimming took 4 bases from V and 7 from J; bases not matched to a gene: 10. The CDR3 spans 15 residues. CDR3 sequence reads: CASSSAGLTGNEQFF. The CDR3 DNA reads TGTGCCAGCAGCTCAGCGGGACTGACGGGTAATGAGCAGTTCTTC.

The rearrangement links TRBV14 to TRBJ2-7, with D unclear. CDR3 size: 11 residues. Germline assignment: CDR1 SGHDN and CDR2 FVKESK. The V gene lost 0 bases and the J gene lost 6 bases, with 3 bases spanning the gap. CDR3 sequence (DNA): TGTGCCAGCAGCCAAGACGGCGAGCAGTACTTC. The encoded protein is CASSQDGEQYF.

This chain uses TRBV3-1 (or the pseudogene TRBV3-2) with TRBJ1-1; TRBD1 matches 7 bases. This CDR3 is 13 amino acids long. From germline, CDR1 is LGHDT and CDR2 YNNKEL (reference sequence). Losses at the gene ends were 7 bases for V and 4 bases for J; bases not matched to a gene: 6. CDR3 amino acids: CASTGGRFTEAFF. DNA of the CDR3: TGTGCCAGCACAGGGGGACGATTCACTGAAGCTTTCTTT.

The chain couples TRBV5-1 to TRBJ1-4, with TRBD1 identical over 7 bases. This CDR3 comprises 14 residues. After removal of 4 bases from V and 8 bases from J, the junction contained 8 bases not matched to a gene. CDR1 and CDR2 from the germline V gene are SGHRS and YFSETQ. The CDR3 nucleotides are TGCGCCAGCAGCCTAACAGGGGCCCGGGAAAAACTGTTTTTT. Amino acids: CASSLTGAREKLFF.

This chain uses TRBV6-6 with TRBJ2-7, with TRBD1 identical over 8 bases. The CDR3 is 16 amino acids. Trimming took 5 bases from V and 2 from J; bases not matched to a gene: 11. Germline CDR1 and CDR2: MNHNY and SVGAGI (reference sequence). CDR3 protein: CASSHTGGNRAYEQYF. The CDR3 bases are TGTGCCAGCAGTCACACAGGGGGTAACAGGGCCTACGAGCAGTACTTC.